One T cell receptor beta chain is described in this entry. Seattle cases were enrolled at active infection and followed longitudinally. The sample is drawn from a study of blood T cell repertoires in COVID-19. Turning to the study itself: Acute and convalescent COVID-19 samples came from the United States, Italy and Spain. PBMCs, B-cell-depleted T cells, or T cells provided the cDNA or gDNA that made up the material.

In the original analysis: Reference gene primers were amplified, and this amplification served to estimate nucleated cell counts. TCRdb keeps only in-frame clones here, not all; method: immunoSEQ multiplex PCR. The V and J calls and clone size were taken over from that table, and D and trimming were inferred from the DNA. The table records some 240,000 clones, around 90% of them present only once. This CDR3 comprises 17 residues. Germline values: CDR1 MGHRA, CDR2 YSYEKL. The J segment lost 5 bases and the V segment lost 2 bases, leaving 13 bases of the junction unmatched. Sequenced: peripheral blood. The TCR was taken from a man aged 55 to 69 with COVID-19, enrolled during active disease. The chain recombines TRBV4-1 with TRBJ2-3; 7 bases line up with TRBD2. DNA for the CDR3: TGCGCCAGCAGCCAACAAGGGACTATCCTGGGCGGAGATACGCAGTATTTT. Its protein product is CASSQQGTILGGDTQYF.